The T cell receptor (beta chain) described here comes from a study of technical replicates of blood from a handful of donors. Method: immunoSEQ multiplex PCR; TCRdb's copy keeps in-frame clones and lacks some. Among tens of thousands of clones listed, 95% were seen once. This CDR3 is 16 amino acids long. Germline V lookup: CDR1 MDHEN, CDR2 SYDVKM. The junction had 9 bases not matched to a gene; V was cut back by 6 bases and J by 0 bases. The chain joins TRBV28 to TRBJ2-7; 9 nucleotides match TRBD1. The sequence was obtained from a human donor in good health. Sequenced sample: T cells isolated from PBMCs. This CDR3 reads CASRPFRDRDSYEQYF. For the CDR3, the DNA is TGTGCCAGCAGACCCTTTCGGGACAGGGACTCCTACGAGCAGTACTTC.